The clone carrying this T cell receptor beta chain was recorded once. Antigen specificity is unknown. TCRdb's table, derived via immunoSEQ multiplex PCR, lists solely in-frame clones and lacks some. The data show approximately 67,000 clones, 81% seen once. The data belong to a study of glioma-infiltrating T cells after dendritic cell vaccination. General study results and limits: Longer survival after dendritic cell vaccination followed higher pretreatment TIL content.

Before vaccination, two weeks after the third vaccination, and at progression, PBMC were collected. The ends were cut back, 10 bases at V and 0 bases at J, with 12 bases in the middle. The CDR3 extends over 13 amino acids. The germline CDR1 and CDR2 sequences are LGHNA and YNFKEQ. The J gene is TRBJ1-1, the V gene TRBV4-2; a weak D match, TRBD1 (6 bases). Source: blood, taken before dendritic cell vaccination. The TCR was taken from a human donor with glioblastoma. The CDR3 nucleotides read TGTGCCACCACAGGGATCATGAACACTGAAGCTTTCTTT. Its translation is CATTGIMNTEAFF.